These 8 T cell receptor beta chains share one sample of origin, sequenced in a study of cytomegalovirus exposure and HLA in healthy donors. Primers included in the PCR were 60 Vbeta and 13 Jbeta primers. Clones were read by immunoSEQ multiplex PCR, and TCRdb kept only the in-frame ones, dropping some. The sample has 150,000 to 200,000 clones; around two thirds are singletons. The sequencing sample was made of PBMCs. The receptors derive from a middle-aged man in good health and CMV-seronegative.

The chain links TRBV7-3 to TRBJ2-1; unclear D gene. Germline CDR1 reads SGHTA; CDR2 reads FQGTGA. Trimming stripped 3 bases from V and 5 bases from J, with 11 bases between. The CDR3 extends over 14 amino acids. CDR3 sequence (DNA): TGTGCCAGCAGCTTCATCGGCGGAAACAATGAGCAGTTCTTC. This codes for CASSFIGGNNEQFF.

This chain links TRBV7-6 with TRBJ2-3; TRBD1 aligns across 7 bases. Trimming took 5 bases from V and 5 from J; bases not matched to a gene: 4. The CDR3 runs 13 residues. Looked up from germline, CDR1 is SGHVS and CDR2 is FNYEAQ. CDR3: CASSQNRGDTQYF. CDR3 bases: TGTGCCAGCAGCCAAAACAGGGGAGATACGCAGTATTTT.

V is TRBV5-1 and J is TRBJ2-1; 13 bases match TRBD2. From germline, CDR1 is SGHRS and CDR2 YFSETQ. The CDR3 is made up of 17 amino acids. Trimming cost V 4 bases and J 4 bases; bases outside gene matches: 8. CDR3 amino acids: CASSGVGTSGKYNEQFF. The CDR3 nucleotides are TGCGCCAGCAGCGGAGTGGGGACTAGCGGGAAATACAATGAGCAGTTCTTC.

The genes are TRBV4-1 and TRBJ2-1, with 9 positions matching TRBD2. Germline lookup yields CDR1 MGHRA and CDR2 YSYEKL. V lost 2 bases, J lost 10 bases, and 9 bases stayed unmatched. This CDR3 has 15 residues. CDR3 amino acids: CASSQLAGPSLEQFF. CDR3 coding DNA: TGCGCCAGCAGCCAACTAGCGGGGCCCTCCTTAGAGCAGTTCTTC.

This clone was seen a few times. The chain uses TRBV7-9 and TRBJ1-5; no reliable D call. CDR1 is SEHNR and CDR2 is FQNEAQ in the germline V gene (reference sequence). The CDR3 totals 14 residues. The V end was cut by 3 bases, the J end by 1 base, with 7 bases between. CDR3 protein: CASSFQASNQPQHF. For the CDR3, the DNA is TGTGCCAGCAGCTTCCAGGCAAGCAATCAGCCCCAGCATTTT.

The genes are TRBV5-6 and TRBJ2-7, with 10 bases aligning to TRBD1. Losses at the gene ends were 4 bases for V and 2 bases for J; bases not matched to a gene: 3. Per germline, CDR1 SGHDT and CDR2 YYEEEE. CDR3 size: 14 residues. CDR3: CASSGTGVTYEQYF. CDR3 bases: TGTGCCAGCAGCGGGACAGGGGTTACCTACGAGCAGTACTTC.

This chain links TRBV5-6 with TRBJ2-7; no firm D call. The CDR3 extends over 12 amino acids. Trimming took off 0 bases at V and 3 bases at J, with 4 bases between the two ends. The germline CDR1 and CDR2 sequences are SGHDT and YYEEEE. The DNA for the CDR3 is TGTGCCAGCAGCTTGGCTCTCTACGAGCAGTACTTC. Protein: CASSLALYEQYF.

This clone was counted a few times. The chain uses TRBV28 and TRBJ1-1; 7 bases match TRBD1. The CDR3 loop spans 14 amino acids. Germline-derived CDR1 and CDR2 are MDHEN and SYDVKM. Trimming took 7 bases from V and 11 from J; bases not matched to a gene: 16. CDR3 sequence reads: CASTLAGGKRKAFF. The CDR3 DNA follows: TGTGCCAGCACCCTGGCAGGGGGGAAAAGAAAGGCTTTCTTT.